Listed here is a single T cell receptor beta chain. Its antigen is as yet unknown. The time point: week 5, during vaccination. The study gave 300 ug of mutant IDH1 20-mer peptide per vaccine dose, with topical imiquimod. Germline V gene sequence: CDR1 MGHRA, CDR2 YSYEKL. The CDR3 is made up of 15 amino acids. Deletions cut 3 bases from V and 4 bases from J, with 13 bases between. The repertoire was sequenced with immunoSEQ multiplex PCR; TCRdb's copy has only in-frame clones and lacks some. Seen here are approximately 24,000 clones, about three quarters observed once, and the top ten hold about 9.4%. The sample belongs to a study of a mutant IDH1 vaccine in newly diagnosed glioma. Study details: First vaccine doses came 4-6 weeks after radiotherapy alone, or with temozolomide cycles. Sex among treated patients split 62.5% male, around 38% female; mean age was about 40 years. Study conclusions and caveats: Changes in the top peripheral T cell clonotypes seemingly had no bearing on pseudoprogression.

The clonotype originates from a man aged 40-49 years with glioma. The sequencing used PBMCs, collected from a glioma patient whose treatment included an IDH1 peptide vaccine. The rearrangement links TRBV4-1 to TRBJ1-5; D unclear. The CDR3 sequence: CASSQEPGPNQPQHF. The DNA of the CDR3 is TGCGCCAGCAGCCAGGAACCGGGCCCAAATCAGCCCCAGCATTTT.